One sample yielded the 27 T cell receptor beta chains listed below, sequenced in a study of T cell responses to AZD1222 COVID-19 vaccine. Assay used: immunoSEQ multiplex PCR; TCRdb lists only in-frame clones, some missing. This sample has about 56,000 clones; around nine tenths occur once, and the top ten carry less than 8.5%. The sample in question was peripheral blood, obtained 28 days after the second AZD1222 dose. These receptors all come from an adult who received the AZD1222 COVID-19 vaccine.

This chain joins TRBV4-3 and TRBJ1-2; 7 nucleotides agree with TRBD1. CDR1 LGHNA and CDR2 YSLEER come from the germline V gene. The CDR3 length is 16 residues. Trimming removed 4 bases from V and 0 bases from J; junction bases left unmatched: 8. CDR3: CASSRGQSAANYGYTF. The CDR3 nucleotides read TGCGCCAGCAGCCGGGGACAGTCAGCAGCTAACTATGGCTACACCTTC.

This rearrangement joins TRBV27 to TRBJ2-7; tentative D call: TRBD2 (6 bases). Trimming left V 6 bases short and J 3 bases short, with 12 bases between. Germline lookup yields CDR1 MNHEY and CDR2 SMNVEV (reference sequence). The CDR3 is 13 amino acids. CDR3 nucleotides: TGTGCCAGCAGCAAGGGCGGGGTCTACGAGCAGTACTTC. This encodes CASSKGGVYEQYF.

The rearrangement uses TRBV12-3 or TRBV12-4 and TRBJ1-1; perhaps TRBD1 as D (6 bases). The CDR3 extends over 13 amino acids. Trimming left V 2 bases short and J 6 bases short, with 10 bases between. The CDR3 sequence: CASSLRAGAEAFF. The CDR3 nucleotides are TGTGCCAGCAGTTTAAGAGCAGGGGCTGAAGCTTTCTTT.

V gene TRBV19 combines with J gene TRBJ1-2; D is undetermined. The CDR3 sequence is 16 residues long. V was shortened by 7 bases and J by 2 bases, with 20 bases between the two germline ends. CDR1 is LNHDA and CDR2 is SQIVND in the germline V gene (reference sequence). The CDR3 is CASNTQWAAQNYGYTF. CDR3 bases: TGTGCCAGTAACACCCAGTGGGCAGCGCAAAACTATGGCTACACCTTC.

V usage is TRBV29-1 and J usage is TRBJ2-7, with 8 bases identical to TRBD1. The J segment lost 0 bases and the V segment lost 6 bases, leaving 7 bases of the junction unmatched. This CDR3 contains 14 residues. Germline values: CDR1 SQVTM, CDR2 ANQGSEA. The DNA of the CDR3 is TGCAGCGTGTACCAGGGGGCTAACTCCTACGAGCAGTACTTC. Its protein product is CSVYQGANSYEQYF.

The chain employs TRBV5-1 and TRBJ1-2, with D uncertain. CDR3 size: 13 residues. Between the trimmed V and J ends, which lost 8 bases and 1 base, there was a span of 12 bases. Looked up from germline, CDR1 is SGHRS and CDR2 is YFSETQ. The chain's CDR3 is CASRQAGNYGYTF. CDR3 nucleotide sequence: TGCGCCAGTAGGCAGGCGGGTAACTATGGCTACACCTTC.

V gene TRBV10-3 combines with J gene TRBJ2-7, with D possibly TRBD1 on 6 matching bases. V was trimmed by 5 bases and J by 3 bases, leaving 14 bases between them. The CDR3 length is 14 residues. CDR1 and CDR2 from the germline V gene are ENHRY and SYGVKD. CDR3 coding DNA: TGTGCCATCAGTTTTGGACAAGGGGGCTACGAGCAGTACTTC. Translated, it gives CAISFGQGGYEQYF.

The genes are TRBV27 and TRBJ2-2; TRBD2 agrees at 12 bases. The V segment lost 4 bases and the J segment 4 bases; nucleotides outside the gene matches: 10. Germline lookup yields CDR1 MNHEY and CDR2 SMNVEV (reference sequence). CDR3 length: 18 residues. In DNA form, the CDR3 reads TGTGCCAGCAGTTGGGCTAGCGGGAGGGCCAGCGGCACCGGGGAGCTGTTTTTT. The encoded protein is CASSWASGRASGTGELFF.

This sequence joins TRBV27 and TRBJ1-1; D ambiguous. Trimming removed 5 bases at V and 1 base at J, with 8 bases between. Germline V gives CDR1 MNHEY, CDR2 SMNVEV (reference sequence). The CDR3 runs 13 residues. The CDR3 DNA is TGTGCCAGCAGTCTCCTCGAGAACACTGAAGCTTTCTTT. It specifies CASSLLENTEAFF.

The V gene is TRBV3-1 (or the pseudogene TRBV3-2), the J gene TRBJ2-2; possible D gene TRBD2, 6 bases. Germline V gene lookup returns CDR1 LGHDT and CDR2 YNNKEL (reference sequence). The ends were cut back, 2 bases at V and 11 bases at J, with 15 bases in the middle. The CDR3 loop spans 14 amino acids. This chain's CDR3 is CASSQIRTGEELFF. The CDR3 coding sequence is TGTGCCAGCAGCCAAATCCGCACGGGGGAAGAGCTGTTTTTT.

The rearrangement uses TRBV15 and TRBJ1-1; no clear D gene. CDR1 is LNHNV, CDR2 YYDKDF, per germline (reference sequence). The CDR3 runs 13 residues. V lost 5 bases, J lost 2 bases, and 9 bases lay in between. The CDR3 protein is CATSHDLNTEAFF. CDR3 nucleotide sequence: TGTGCCACCAGCCATGACCTAAACACTGAAGCTTTCTTT. The full variable domain, its missing parts supplied by reference TRBV15 and TRBJ1-1, is DAMVIQNPRYQVTQFGKPVTLSCSQTLNHNVMYWYQQKSSQAPKLLFHYYDKDFNNEADTPDNFQSRRPNTSFCFLDIRSPGLGDTAMYLCATSHDLNTEAFFGQGTRLTVV.

On this clone: An end of the junction does not agree with germline; a read error may underlie this. The genes are TRBV7-2 and TRBJ1-2; D gene uncertain. CDR1 is SGHTA, CDR2 FQGNSA, per germline. The CDR3 is 16 residues long. The CDR3 region is CASSLADPVINYGYTF. The CDR3 DNA follows: TGTGCCAGCAGCTTAGCTGACCCGGTGATTAACTACGGCTACACCTTC.

The genes are TRBV6-5 and TRBJ1-2, with TRBD1 matching 10 bases. The CDR3 consists of 14 residues. V shed 7 bases, J shed 3 bases, and the junction held 5 bases outside the gene matches. Germline V CDR1 and CDR2: MNHEY, SVGAGI. The CDR3 here is CASKATGGDYGYTF. The CDR3, as DNA: TGTGCCAGCAAAGCGACAGGGGGCGACTATGGCTACACCTTC.

The genes are TRBV3-1 (or the pseudogene TRBV3-2) and TRBJ1-4; no firm D call. Germline V gene lookup returns CDR1 LGHDT and CDR2 YNNKEL (reference sequence). Between the trimmed V and J ends, which lost 0 bases and 7 bases, there was a span of 12 bases. The CDR3 contains 15 residues. CDR3 sequence reads: CASSQDSLGAEKLFF. The CDR3 region has the DNA TGTGCCAGCAGCCAAGACTCTCTGGGAGCTGAAAAACTGTTTTTT.

CDR3 bases: TGTGCCAGCTCGTCCTCAGGGTACGAGCAGTACTTC. Translating gives CASSSSGYEQYF. The rearrangement joins TRBV18 to TRBJ2-7; D possibly corresponds to TRBD1 (5 bases). This CDR3 spans 12 amino acids. Deletions cut 6 bases from V and 4 bases from J, with 10 bases between. Looked up from germline, CDR1 is KGHSH and CDR2 is LQKENI. The whole variable domain, remainder taken from reference TRBV18 and TRBJ2-7, is NAGVMQNPRHLVRRRGQEARLRCSPMKGHSHVYWYRQLPEEGLKFMVYLQKENIIDESGMPKERFSAEFPKEGPSILRIQQVVRGDSAAYFCASSSSGYEQYFGPGTRLTVT.

This chain links TRBV3-1 (or the pseudogene TRBV3-2) with TRBJ1-1; 9 bases map to TRBD1. This CDR3 has 16 amino acids. Per germline, CDR1 LGHDT and CDR2 YNNKEL (reference sequence). The J segment lost 3 bases and the V segment lost 4 bases, leaving 9 bases of the junction unmatched. The CDR3, as DNA: TGTGCCAGCAGCCCAGTCGGACAGGGGAAGTACACTGAAGCTTTCTTT. Protein product: CASSPVGQGKYTEAFF.

J is TRBJ2-7 and V is TRBV18; TRBD1 agrees at 10 bases. The CDR3 consists of 14 residues. The V segment lost 6 bases and the J segment 4 bases; nucleotides outside the gene matches: 6. Germline CDR1 and CDR2: KGHSH and LQKENI. CDR3 region: CASSSRDRGYEQYF. The DNA for the CDR3 is TGTGCCAGCTCGTCCCGGGACAGGGGTTACGAGCAGTACTTC.

This clone was picked up one time. V usage is TRBV12-5 and J usage is TRBJ2-2, with D possibly matching TRBD2 (5 bases). The V end lost 0 bases, the J end lost 6 bases, and 17 bases lay between the germline ends. CDR3 length: 17 residues. From germline, CDR1 is LGHNT and CDR2 FRNRAP. The CDR3 nucleotides read TGTGCTAGTGGTTTGGTACTCTCGGATCCCGGGGCCGGGGAGCTGTTTTTT. Protein sequence: CASGLVLSDPGAGELFF.

Worth noting for this clone: One junction end disagrees with the germline gene, perhaps due to a read error. The genes are TRBV27 and TRBJ2-3, with D possibly being TRBD1 or TRBD2 (5 bases each). Germline CDR1 MNHEY, CDR2 SMNVEV (reference sequence). The length of the CDR3 is 13 residues. The CDR3 here is CASGRDPRDPQYF. The CDR3, as DNA: TGTGCCAGCGGCCGGGACCCGAGAGATCCGCAGTATTTT.

The V gene is TRBV2, the J gene TRBJ2-5; D is perhaps TRBD2 (5 bases). The length of the CDR3 is 14 residues. Germline-derived CDR1 and CDR2 are SNHLY and FYNNEI. V lost 4 bases and J 5 bases, leaving 14 bases between the germline ends. CDR3: CASSARVGRETQYF. In DNA form, the CDR3 reads TGTGCCAGCAGTGCGAGGGTCGGTAGGGAGACCCAGTACTTC.

V is TRBV5-5 and J is TRBJ1-2, with 10 positions matching TRBD1. This CDR3 has 15 residues. The ends lost 4 bases at V and 4 bases at J; junction bases unmatched: 7. Germline CDR1 is SGHKS and CDR2 is YYEKEE (reference sequence). The CDR3 here is CASSPGTGVIYGYTF. CDR3 bases: TGTGCCAGCAGCCCCGGGACAGGGGTAATCTATGGCTACACCTTC.

The chain couples TRBV11-3 to TRBJ2-1; 7 nucleotides align to TRBD2. The CDR3 covers 15 residues. V gave up 1 base and J gave up 9 bases; unmatched junction bases: 9. Per germline, CDR1 SGHNT and CDR2 YENEEA. CDR3: CASSLGEGRGGEQFF. The CDR3, as DNA: TGTGCCAGCAGCTTAGGCGAGGGGAGGGGAGGTGAGCAGTTCTTC.

The chain links TRBV10-3 to TRBJ1-4; no firm D call. Germline values: CDR1 ENHRY, CDR2 SYGVKD. V was clipped by 3 bases and J by 7 bases, with 12 bases between them. This CDR3 region has 14 residues. CDR3 bases: TGTGCCATCAGTGACTCTGGGTTAGGTGAAAAACTGTTTTTT. This encodes CAISDSGLGEKLFF.

The chain uses TRBV19 and TRBJ2-7, with 9 positions matching TRBD2. The trim removed 10 bases at V and 3 bases at J, leaving 10 bases unmatched. This CDR3 is 14 amino acids long. The germline V gene encodes CDR1 LNHDA and CDR2 SQIVND (reference sequence). CDR3 region: CATNSGRAYYEQYF. The CDR3 DNA reads as TGTGCCACGAATAGCGGGAGAGCTTACTACGAGCAGTACTTC.

This clone showed up just a few times. The chain uses TRBV24-1 and TRBJ2-2; 11 nucleotides align to TRBD1. The CDR3 spans 16 residues. Germline CDR1 reads KGHDR; CDR2 reads SFDVKD. After removal of 4 bases from V and 7 bases from J, the junction contained 7 bases not matched to a gene. The CDR3 DNA follows: TGTGCCACCAGTGACGCTGGACAGGGGGCAATCGGGGAGCTGTTTTTT. Translating it yields CATSDAGQGAIGELFF.

The chain couples TRBV2 to TRBJ2-1; D is undetermined. V lost 4 bases to trimming and J lost 4 bases, with 14 bases between them. The CDR3 is made up of 15 amino acids. From germline, CDR1 is SNHLY and CDR2 FYNNEI. The CDR3 is CASSGALQRYNEQFF. The CDR3, as DNA: TGTGCCAGCAGTGGAGCACTCCAACGGTACAATGAGCAGTTCTTC.

The chain is built from TRBV7-2 and TRBJ2-1; 7 bases map to TRBD2. This CDR3 region has 16 residues. V was pared by 0 bases and J by 8 bases, with 10 bases of the junction left unmatched. Germline V lookup: CDR1 SGHTA, CDR2 FQGNSA. The CDR3 protein is CASSLAGGRGGYEQFF. As DNA, the CDR3 is TGTGCCAGCAGCTTAGCGGGGGGACGGGGAGGGTATGAGCAGTTCTTC.